What follows are 12 T cell receptor beta chains derived from one specimen sequenced in a study of Graves' ophthalmopathy and Graves' hyperthyroidism. The authors amplified TCR beta CDR3 regions, and they did so from RNA transcripts for repertoire sequencing. Investigators did first-round RT-PCR with HTBI primers, then second-round multiplex PCR. TCRdb called the multiplex PCR reads again in MiXCR, with one record for every CDR3 protein. The sample holds about 740,000 distinct CDR3 sequences; 35% to 50% are singletons and the top ten take 40% to 55%. Sequencing input: peripheral blood. Receptor source: an adult man with Graves' ophthalmopathy.

This clonotype was detected ten times or more. This chain joins TRBV9 and TRBJ1-6; D gene unclear. This CDR3 is 14 amino acids long. Trimming took 4 bases from V and 10 from J, leaving 15 bases between them. Germline loops: CDR1 SGDLS, CDR2 YYNGEE. As DNA, the CDR3 is TGTGCCAGCAGCTCGGGGAGGGTAGGGTCACCCCTCCACTTT. Protein: CASSSGRVGSPLHF.

The chain joins TRBV9 to TRBJ2-7; D not certain. Germline V gives CDR1 SGDLS, CDR2 YYNGEE. There are 14 residues in the CDR3. V was shortened by 3 bases and J by 2 bases, with 12 bases between the two germline ends. CDR3 region: CASSDENSPYEQYF. CDR3 sequence (DNA): TGTGCCAGCAGCGACGAGAATTCTCCCTACGAGCAGTACTTC.

The J gene is TRBJ1-3, the V gene TRBV7-9; 9 bases map to TRBD1. Germline CDR1 and CDR2: SEHNR and FQNEAQ (reference sequence). The CDR3 covers 14 residues. The V and J ends lost 6 bases and 5 bases, in that order; junction bases with no gene match: 5. CDR3 in amino acids: CASRLQGARNTIYF. The CDR3 DNA reads TGTGCCAGCAGATTACAGGGGGCACGAAACACCATATATTTT.

As for this clonotype: Relative to the germline gene, one junction end is altered; a read error may explain this. V and J are TRBV24-1 and TRBJ2-5; a weak D match, TRBD2 (5 bases). CDR1 and CDR2 from the germline V gene are KGHDR and SFDVKD. The CDR3 sequence is 16 residues long. The CDR3 bases are TGTGCCAGCAGTCCCGGGATAACTTATCAATGGGAGACCCAGTACTTC. It yields the protein CASSPGITYQWETQYF.

This clonotype has ten or more counts. This rearrangement joins TRBV2 to TRBJ1-3, with a tentative D call TRBD1 (6 bases). Germline values: CDR1 SNHLY, CDR2 FYNNEI. The CDR3 has 13 amino acids. Trimming took 6 bases from V and 0 from J, leaving 6 bases between them. The CDR3 here is CASRDSSGNTIYF. For the CDR3, the DNA is TGTGCCAGCAGGGACAGCTCTGGAAACACCATATATTTT.

The chain uses TRBV24-1 and TRBJ1-5; 9 nucleotides match TRBD1. V was pared by 11 bases and J by 2 bases, with 9 bases of the junction left unmatched. The length of the CDR3 is 15 residues. The germline V gene has CDR1 KGHDR and CDR2 SFDVKD. CDR3 loop: CASSPWTGGNQPQHF. The CDR3 DNA sequence: TGTGCCAGCAGCCCCTGGACAGGGGGCAATCAGCCCCAGCATTTT.

Comments on this clonotype: Being one base from a much bigger clone, this may be a read error. The chain joins TRBV29-1 to TRBJ1-1; 10 positions agree with TRBD1. The germline V gene encodes CDR1 SQVTM and CDR2 ANQGSEA. V lost 5 bases, J lost 6 bases, and 9 bases stayed unmatched. The CDR3 is made up of 14 amino acids. The CDR3 is CSVRTGGLDAEAFF. The CDR3 DNA reads TGCAGCGTTCGGACAGGGGGTTTGGACGCTGAAGCTTTCTTT.

In its sample, this clonotype was seen a few times. This chain links TRBV6-5 with TRBJ1-6, with 8 bases identical to TRBD1. Germline CDR1 reads MNHEY; CDR2 reads SVGAGI. Germline trimming cut 2 bases from V and 9 bases from J; bases unmatched to any gene: 6. There are 15 residues in the CDR3. DNA of the CDR3: TGTGCCAGCAGTTACCCACAGGGGGTACGTTCACCCCTCCACTTT. Translating it yields CASSYPQGVRSPLHF.

The chain is built from TRBV25-1 and TRBJ1-1; D ambiguous. CDR1 is MGHDK, CDR2 SYGVNS, per germline. The CDR3 contains 14 residues. V was shortened by 5 bases and J by 1 base, with 11 bases between the two germline ends. This CDR3 is CASSLVQRNTEAFF. CDR3 sequence (DNA): TGTGCCAGCAGTTTGGTACAGAGGAACACTGAAGCTTTCTTT.

This clonotype was observed many times. This rearrangement joins TRBV2 to TRBJ1-1; the D gene is possibly TRBD1 (5 bases). This CDR3 region has 15 residues. Germline V gene data show CDR1 as SNHLY and CDR2 as FYNNEI. V lost 5 bases and J lost 2, with 15 bases in between. The CDR3 is CASSTIDRVNTEAFF. In nucleotides, the CDR3 is TGTGCCAGCAGTACTATCGACAGAGTTAACACTGAAGCTTTCTTT.

This chain connects TRBV15 to TRBJ1-6; 8 nucleotides align to TRBD1. The CDR3 totals 16 residues. With 1 base clipped from V and 5 bases from J, the junction kept 4 bases outside the gene matches. Germline values: CDR1 LNHNV, CDR2 YYDKDF (reference sequence). As DNA, the CDR3 is TGTGCCACCAGCAGAGGTACAGGGGGTCATAATTCACCCCTCCACTTT. Its protein is CATSRGTGGHNSPLHF.

This clonotype came up many times. This chain links TRBV2 with TRBJ1-3; D is ambiguous. Trimming cost V 6 bases and J 0 bases, with 15 bases left between them. Germline V lookup: CDR1 SNHLY, CDR2 FYNNEI. This CDR3 is built from 16 residues. The chain's CDR3 is CASSQIVVVSGNTIYF. In nucleotides, the CDR3 is TGTGCCAGCAGCCAGATCGTCGTGGTCTCTGGAAACACCATATATTTT.